The 10 T cell receptor beta chains in this list originate from one sample, sequenced in a study of CD8 T cells in ankylosing spondylitis. General observations from the study: Among TCR beta sequences, a motif of under 10 highly homologous variants appeared characteristic of ankylosing spondylitis blood.

The antigens for these receptors are not known. TCRdb re-called the 5' RACE reads with MiXCR, one entry per CDR3 protein. Of some 700,000 distinct CDR3 sequences detected, around 20% appear once; the ten largest clones hold over 15%. The sequencing sample was made of blood, either unsorted or a sorted T cell fraction (not recorded which). The receptors were sampled from a male donor with ankylosing spondylitis.

This clonotype is a singleton in its sample. A junction end diverges from the germline sequence, so it may reflect a read error. This chain links TRBV29-1 with TRBJ2-1, with D maybe TRBD2 (5 bases). This CDR3 contains 13 residues. In germline, CDR1 is SQVTM, CDR2 ANQGSEA. CDR3: CGVEGGGSNEQFF. For the CDR3, the DNA is TGCGGCGTTGAAGGAGGTGGGAGCAATGAGCAGTTCTTC.

V gene TRBV9 combines with J gene TRBJ1-4, with a possible D match to TRBD1 (5 bases). V shed 2 bases and J shed 4 bases, with 12 bases lying between them. Germline lookup yields CDR1 SGDLS and CDR2 YYNGEE. The CDR3 sequence is 15 residues long. The CDR3 reads CASSVGGFNNEKLFF. The CDR3 nucleotides are TGTGCCAGCAGCGTCGGGGGGTTCAATAATGAAAAACTGTTTTTT.

There are a few counts of this clonotype. The V call is TRBV5-1, the J call TRBJ1-1; 9 nucleotides match TRBD1. CDR1 is SGHRS and CDR2 is YFSETQ in the germline V gene. J was trimmed by 0 bases and V by 4 bases; bases with no gene match: 19. This CDR3 spans 20 amino acids. The CDR3 is CASSRGQGLYNRLMNTEAFF. The CDR3 nucleotides read TGCGCCAGCAGCAGGGGACAGGGACTCTACAACCGATTAATGAACACTGAAGCTTTCTTT. The variable domain in full, completed from reference TRBV5-1 and TRBJ1-1, reads KAGVTQTPRYLIKTRGQQVTLSCSPISGHRSVSWYQQTPGQGLQFLFEYFSETQRNKGNFPGRFSGRQFSNSRSEMNVSTLELGDSALYLCASSRGQGLYNRLMNTEAFFGQGTRLTVV.

This clonotype came up a few times. The chain couples TRBV7-2 to TRBJ1-1; 8 positions match TRBD1. Germline V gives CDR1 SGHTA, CDR2 FQGNSA. The CDR3 runs 14 residues. Trimming removed 5 bases from V and 3 bases from J; junction bases left unmatched: 5. The CDR3: CASSRRQGYTEAFF. The CDR3 DNA reads TGTGCCAGCAGCAGGAGACAGGGGTACACTGAAGCTTTCTTT.

This chain connects TRBV20-1 to TRBJ2-1; 12 positions agree with TRBD2. The germline gives CDR1 DFQATT, CDR2 SNEGSKA (reference sequence). With 5 bases clipped from V and 0 bases from J, the junction kept 5 bases outside the gene matches. The CDR3 has 16 residues. The CDR3 region has the DNA TGCAGTGCTCCGGGACTAGCGGGTCTCTCCTACAATGAGCAGTTCTTC. It encodes CSAPGLAGLSYNEQFF.

The chain is built from TRBV5-1 and TRBJ1-2; 9 nucleotides agree with TRBD1. This CDR3 has 15 residues. V shed 6 bases, J shed 4 bases, and the junction held 10 bases outside the gene matches. Germline V lookup: CDR1 SGHRS, CDR2 YFSETQ. The CDR3 DNA is TGCGCCAGCACCCGGGACAGGGAGGAGGGCTATGGCTACACCTTC. Translated, it gives CASTRDREEGYGYTF.

J is TRBJ2-2 and V is TRBV2; D assignment may be TRBD1 or TRBD2 (5 bases each). CDR1 is SNHLY, CDR2 FYNNEI, per germline. The ends were cut back, 7 bases at V and 10 bases at J, with 16 bases in the middle. The CDR3 has 13 residues. The CDR3 DNA follows: TGTGCCAGCATAGACGGGGACGAGCAGGAGCTGTTTTTT. This codes for CASIDGDEQELFF.

The V gene is TRBV5-1, the J gene TRBJ2-1; 8 bases line up with TRBD2. CDR1 is SGHRS, CDR2 YFSETQ, per germline. The CDR3 is made up of 16 amino acids. Germline trimming cut 1 base from V and 4 bases from J; bases unmatched to any gene: 7. CDR3 loop: CASSLYAGGVYNEQFF. DNA for the CDR3: TGCGCCAGCAGCTTGTACGCGGGAGGAGTTTACAATGAGCAGTTCTTC.

This chain joins TRBV5-5 and TRBJ2-3, with a tentative D call TRBD1 (5 bases). The germline CDR1 and CDR2 sequences are SGHKS and YYEKEE (reference sequence). The CDR3 length is 15 residues. The V end was cut by 5 bases, the J end by 2 bases, with 15 bases between. The CDR3 here is CASSRQVTDTDTQYF. The DNA of the CDR3 is TGTGCCAGCAGTCGTCAAGTGACAGACACAGATACGCAGTATTTT.

There are a few counts of this clonotype. This rearrangement joins TRBV5-1 to TRBJ2-5; D not certain. Germline V gene data show CDR1 as SGHRS and CDR2 as YFSETQ. The CDR3 runs to 13 residues. Trimming pared 4 bases from V and 7 bases from J, leaving 14 bases between. The CDR3 DNA follows: TGCGCCAGCAGCCTCCCCCGGTCGGGGACCCAGTACTTC. Its translation: CASSLPRSGTQYF. The variable domain in full, completed from reference TRBV5-1 and TRBJ2-5, reads KAGVTQTPRYLIKTRGQQVTLSCSPISGHRSVSWYQQTPGQGLQFLFEYFSETQRNKGNFPGRFSGRQFSNSRSEMNVSTLELGDSALYLCASSLPRSGTQYFGPGTRLLVL.